Listed here are 26 T cell receptor beta chains from one sample, sequenced in a study of CD8 T cells in ankylosing spondylitis. One entry per CDR3 protein, called by TCRdb with MiXCR from the 5' RACE reads. This table has 39,000 or so distinct CDR3 sequences, approximately 3% appearing once. Sequenced sample: blood, either unsorted or a sorted T cell fraction (not recorded which). All receptors come from a male donor with ankylosing spondylitis or in good health (not recorded which).

This clonotype was recorded many times. The J gene is TRBJ2-3, the V gene TRBV9, with 13 positions matching TRBD2. V was clipped by 4 bases and J by 6 bases; unmatched bases: 5. The V gene's germline CDR1 is SGDLS and CDR2 YYNGEE. The CDR3 sequence is 15 residues long. As DNA, the CDR3 is TGTGCCAGCAGCCCGACTAGCGGGGGGTTTGATACGCAGTATTTT. The encoded protein is CASSPTSGGFDTQYF.

There are many counts of this clonotype. V usage is TRBV9 and J usage is TRBJ1-2; no reliable D call. CDR1 and CDR2 (germline): SGDLS, YYNGEE. V gave up 3 bases and J gave up 8 bases, with 11 bases separating them. CDR3 size: 12 residues. In nucleotides, the CDR3 is TGTGCCAGCAGCGCAAATTACCCCGGCTACACCTTC. Translated, it gives CASSANYPGYTF. Combining the CDR3 with reference TRBV9 and TRBJ1-2 gives the whole variable domain DSGVTQTPKHLITATGQRVTLRCSPRSGDLSVYWYQQSLDQGLQFLIQYYNGEERAKGNILERFSAQQFPDLHSELNLSSLELGDSALYFCASSANYPGYTFGSGTRLTVV.

This clonotype was seen repeatedly, ten times or more. This chain joins TRBV9 and TRBJ2-1; 8 bases agree with TRBD1. CDR3 length equals 13 residues. CDR1 is SGDLS and CDR2 is YYNGEE in the germline V gene. V gave up 3 bases and J gave up 8 bases; unmatched junction bases: 4. CDR3 sequence: CASSGQGRDEQFF. CDR3 nucleotide sequence: TGTGCCAGCAGCGGACAGGGGCGGGATGAGCAGTTCTTC.

This clonotype was counted many times. The chain uses TRBV9 and TRBJ2-2; TRBD2 might be the D (6 bases). V was trimmed by 4 bases and J by 2 bases, leaving 18 bases between them. This CDR3 comprises 17 residues. CDR1 is SGDLS, CDR2 YYNGEE, per germline. The CDR3: CASSLRAGGENTGELFF. DNA of the CDR3: TGTGCCAGCAGCCTCCGGGCTGGCGGGGAAAACACCGGGGAGCTGTTTTTT.

This clonotype has at least ten counts. V gene TRBV9 combines with J gene TRBJ2-1; 10 nucleotides line up with TRBD2. Germline loops: CDR1 SGDLS, CDR2 YYNGEE. The CDR3 is 16 amino acids. Unmatched junction bases numbered 4, after V lost 0 bases and J lost 4 bases. The CDR3 here is CASSVGLAGDYNEQFF. The CDR3 nucleotides read TGTGCCAGCAGCGTAGGCCTAGCGGGAGATTACAATGAGCAGTTCTTC.

This clonotype was seen at least ten times. V and J are TRBV9 and TRBJ2-3; 10 nucleotides match TRBD1. Per the germline V gene, CDR1 is SGDLS and CDR2 is YYNGEE. The CDR3 consists of 15 residues. V gave up 3 bases and J gave up 1 base; unmatched junction bases: 2. DNA for the CDR3: TGTGCCAGCAGCGGGGGACAGGGGCGCACAGATACGCAGTATTTT. Amino acids: CASSGGQGRTDTQYF.

Only a few counts were recorded for this clonotype. V and J are TRBV9 and TRBJ2-2; D unresolved. Trimming stripped 4 bases from V and 6 bases from J, with 13 bases between. CDR3 size: 14 residues. From germline, CDR1 is SGDLS and CDR2 YYNGEE. CDR3 amino acids: CASSLSRASGELFF. DNA of the CDR3: TGTGCCAGCAGCCTCTCCCGGGCGTCCGGGGAGCTGTTTTTT.

This clonotype was seen many times. The V call is TRBV7-3, the J call TRBJ2-7, with D perhaps assigned TRBD1 or TRBD2 (5 bases each). V gave up 4 bases and J gave up 2 bases, with 21 bases separating them. This CDR3 has 17 amino acids. The germline V gene has CDR1 SGHTA and CDR2 FQGTGA. The CDR3: CASSSESRGVPPYEQYV. The CDR3, as DNA: TGTGCCAGCAGCTCGGAATCGCGAGGGGTCCCGCCCTACGAGCAGTACGTC.

This clonotype was counted ten times or more. This chain connects TRBV21-1 to TRBJ2-4; TRBD1 is taken as the D call from the table, unchecked against the DNA. TRBV21-1 counts as a pseudogene. There are 13 residues in the CDR3. CDR3 in amino acids: CASSKVPGNIQYF. The CDR3 region has the DNA TGTGCCAGCAGCAAAGTTCCGGGTAACATTCAGTACTTC.

This clonotype was picked up many times. The gene calls are TRBV9 and TRBJ2-1; 7 positions agree with TRBD1. CDR1 and CDR2 from the germline V gene are SGDLS and YYNGEE. V trimming: 1 base; J trimming: 6 bases; junction bases outside the gene matches: 1. The CDR3 spans 13 residues. CDR3 bases: TGTGCCAGCAGCGTAAACAGGGGCAATGAGCAGTTCTTC. Residues: CASSVNRGNEQFF.

This clonotype is medium-sized by share. This chain links TRBV9 with TRBJ1-2, with 10 bases that match TRBD1. The J segment lost 7 bases and the V segment lost 3 bases, leaving 3 bases of the junction unmatched. CDR3 size: 13 residues. Germline CDR1 SGDLS, CDR2 YYNGEE. This CDR3 reads CASSARDRGGYTF. CDR3 coding DNA: TGTGCCAGCAGCGCCCGGGACAGGGGTGGCTACACCTTC.

This clonotype is medium-sized in the sample. The chain couples TRBV9 to TRBJ1-2; weak D call: TRBD1 (5 bases). CDR3 length equals 15 residues. The V end was cut by 1 base, the J end by 2 bases, with 12 bases between. Looked up from germline, CDR1 is SGDLS and CDR2 is YYNGEE. CDR3 DNA: TGTGCCAGCAGCGTACACTCGGGACGAAACTATGGCTACACCTTC. Translated, it gives CASSVHSGRNYGYTF.

This clonotype was picked up many times. The gene calls are TRBV9 and TRBJ2-1, with D uncertain. Trimming removed 0 bases from V and 3 bases from J, with 10 bases in between. CDR3 size: 15 residues. Germline V gene sequence: CDR1 SGDLS, CDR2 YYNGEE. The CDR3 nucleotides read TGTGCCAGCAGCGTAGGGCCGGAGATCTACAATGAGCAGTTCTTC. Residues: CASSVGPEIYNEQFF.

Judged by abundance, this clonotype is medium-sized. The gene calls are TRBV25-1 and TRBJ2-1; 8 bases agree with TRBD2. This CDR3 contains 19 residues. Germline loops: CDR1 MGHDK, CDR2 SYGVNS. Trimming took 1 base from V and 0 from J; bases not matched to a gene: 11. DNA for the CDR3: TGTGCCAGCAGTGAATTCTCGTGGGGGCTAGCGGGCTCCTACAATGAGCAGTTCTTC. It codes for CASSEFSWGLAGSYNEQFF.

This clonotype was observed at least ten times. The rearrangement uses TRBV9 and TRBJ2-2; D gene uncertain. V was pared by 5 bases and J by 0 bases, with 11 bases between. CDR3 length: 15 residues. The germline V gene has CDR1 SGDLS and CDR2 YYNGEE. The CDR3 nucleotides are TGTGCCAGCAGTGCCACTCGGACGAACACCGGGGAGCTGTTTTTT. This sequence encodes CASSATRTNTGELFF.

There are many counts of this clonotype. The V call is TRBV9, the J call TRBJ2-4; D gene ambiguous. The CDR3 extends over 15 amino acids. Trimming cost V 0 bases and J 5 bases, with 12 bases left between them. Germline V gene sequence: CDR1 SGDLS, CDR2 YYNGEE. In nucleotides, the CDR3 is TGTGCCAGCAGCGTAGGGGCCACCTCCGAAAACATTCAGTACTTC. Translation gives CASSVGATSENIQYF.

This clonotype came up many times. V and J are TRBV9 and TRBJ2-1, with D unclear. The V gene lost 1 base and the J gene lost 0 bases, with 14 bases spanning the gap. This CDR3 contains 17 residues. Germline CDR1 and CDR2: SGDLS and YYNGEE. The CDR3 reads CASSVQATGLSYNEQFF. The CDR3 nucleotides are TGTGCCAGCAGCGTACAAGCGACGGGTCTCTCCTACAATGAGCAGTTCTTC.

This clonotype has a handful of counts. The rearrangement joins TRBV9 to TRBJ2-5; 7 nucleotides agree with TRBD2. Per germline, CDR1 SGDLS and CDR2 YYNGEE. The length of the CDR3 is 16 residues. V was pared by 0 bases and J by 1 base, with 6 bases of the junction left unmatched. The CDR3 DNA follows: TGTGCCAGCAGCGTAGTGCCTAGCGGACTCCAAGAGACCCAGTACTTC. Its protein is CASSVVPSGLQETQYF.

This clonotype came up many times. This chain connects TRBV9 to TRBJ2-5; a possible D gene is TRBD1 (6 bases). Trimming left V 4 bases short and J 5 bases short, with 15 bases between. The CDR3 loop spans 14 amino acids. Germline V lookup: CDR1 SGDLS, CDR2 YYNGEE. CDR3 coding DNA: TGTGCCAGCAGCATATCAGGGGCAACGGAGACCCAGTACTTC. Its protein is CASSISGATETQYF. Full variable domain (missing parts from reference TRBV9 and TRBJ2-5): DSGVTQTPKHLITATGQRVTLRCSPRSGDLSVYWYQQSLDQGLQFLIQYYNGEERAKGNILERFSAQQFPDLHSELNLSSLELGDSALYFCASSISGATETQYFGPGTRLLVL.

This clonotype was seen many times. The chain is built from TRBV9 and TRBJ2-2; D not certain. Germline loops: CDR1 SGDLS, CDR2 YYNGEE. CDR3 length: 14 residues. V was cut by 3 bases and J by 4 bases, with 10 bases left in between. CDR3: CASSAVVSTGELFF. DNA for the CDR3: TGTGCCAGCAGCGCCGTGGTATCCACCGGGGAGCTGTTTTTT. Together with reference TRBV9 and TRBJ2-2, the CDR3 gives the full variable domain: DSGVTQTPKHLITATGQRVTLRCSPRSGDLSVYWYQQSLDQGLQFLIQYYNGEERAKGNILERFSAQQFPDLHSELNLSSLELGDSALYFCASSAVVSTGELFFGEGSRLTVL.

This clonotype was seen repeatedly, ten times or more. J is TRBJ2-2 and V is TRBV9; the match to TRBD2 covers 9 bases. With V trimmed by 0 bases and J by 6 bases, 6 bases remained unmatched. The CDR3 is made up of 16 amino acids. CDR1 is SGDLS, CDR2 YYNGEE, per germline. In DNA, the CDR3 is TGTGCCAGCAGCGTAGGGTCCAGCGGGGGGTCCGGGGAGCTGTTTTTT. Its translation is CASSVGSSGGSGELFF.

This clonotype was picked up many times. The chain joins TRBV9 to TRBJ2-3; D is unclear. Germline CDR1 and CDR2: SGDLS and YYNGEE. Trimming stripped 4 bases from V and 3 bases from J, with 15 bases between. The CDR3 has 15 amino acids. DNA for the CDR3: TGTGCCAGCAGCTTACTTCAGCGTGGGACAGATACGCAGTATTTT. It is translated as CASSLLQRGTDTQYF.

Notes on this clonotype: It may be a read error: a sequence one base away is much more abundant. Since the CDR3 does not end with the conserved phenylalanine or tryptophan, this likely comes from a read error. V usage is TRBV9 and J usage is TRBJ2-3; a possible D gene is TRBD2 (6 bases). The CDR3 is 15 amino acids. V shed 0 bases and J shed 1 base, with 9 bases lying between them. From germline, CDR1 is SGDLS and CDR2 YYNGEE. The CDR3 sequence is CASSVDGTGTDTQYL. CDR3 DNA: TGTGCCAGCAGCGTAGATGGGACTGGCACAGATACGCAGTATCTT.

This clonotype was observed at least ten times. This sequence joins TRBV9 and TRBJ2-3; the match to TRBD1 covers 7 bases. Germline CDR1 is SGDLS and CDR2 is YYNGEE. This CDR3 region has 16 residues. The trim removed 0 bases at V and 3 bases at J, leaving 7 bases unmatched. The chain's CDR3 is CASSVGLGTVTDTQYF. The CDR3 DNA follows: TGTGCCAGCAGCGTAGGCCTCGGGACAGTTACAGATACGCAGTATTTT.

This clonotype was counted many times. This chain joins TRBV9 and TRBJ2-5; 12 nucleotides align to TRBD2. This CDR3 is built from 16 residues. Germline assignment: CDR1 SGDLS and CDR2 YYNGEE. Trimming cost V 3 bases and J 2 bases; bases outside gene matches: 5. CDR3 bases: TGTGCCAGCAGCGCGTTACTAGCGGGGGGACAAGAGACCCAGTACTTC. The encoded protein is CASSALLAGGQETQYF.

This clonotype was found many times. V is TRBV9 and J is TRBJ2-1; the D gene is possibly TRBD2 (7 bases). This CDR3 region has 17 residues. Germline-derived CDR1 and CDR2 are SGDLS and YYNGEE. The germline V and J ends were trimmed by 2 bases and 0 bases, with 15 bases remaining between them. For the CDR3, the DNA is TGTGCCAGCAGCGTCGGCGGCGGGGGCAGCTCCTACAATGAGCAGTTCTTC. Amino acid sequence: CASSVGGGGSSYNEQFF.